These T cell receptor beta chains were read from a single sample in a study of T cells in Graves' hyperthyroidism and ophthalmopathy. TCRdb ran MiXCR on the multiplex PCR reads and lists one entry per CDR3 protein. Among around 620,000 distinct CDR3 sequences listed, 46% were seen once. Sequences were obtained from peripheral blood or thyroid tissue (not recorded which). These receptors all stem from an adult woman with Graves' disease, either hyperthyroidism or ophthalmopathy (not recorded which). Both conserved end residues are part of each CDR3. Fields, in order: V gene, J gene, CDR3 protein.

TRBV9	TRBJ2-2	CASSVATSGSFGELFF
TRBV9	TRBJ2-6	CASSPHGGTRGDGANVLTF
TRBV5-8	TRBJ1-1	CASSSGRTNTEAFF
TRBV5-6	TRBJ1-3	CASSLGTEARNTIYF
TRBV29-1	TRBJ1-2	CSVEAVRGFYGYTF
TRBV4-2	TRBJ2-7	CASSTSLSYEQYF
TRBV7-3	TRBJ2-7	CASSDRVTYEQYF
TRBV6-1	TRBJ1-1	CASSATGENTEAFF
TRBV11-2	TRBJ2-5	CASSLRVAGRWETQYF
TRBV28	TRBJ2-7	CASSLDGILYEQYF
TRBV30	TRBJ2-7	CAWSPGQVKYF
TRBV7-9	TRBJ1-1	CASTLGIMNTEAFF
TRBV2	TRBJ1-5	CASSEIGTVGPQHF
TRBV18	TRBJ1-2	CASSPGGDYGYTF
TRBV12-3/TRBV12-4	TRBJ2-3	CASGSGYTDTQYF
TRBV9	TRBJ2-7	CASSPRSSYEQYF
TRBV9	TRBJ2-7	CASSVGGQGGEQYF
TRBV29-1	TRBJ1-2	CSVLHVGGGYTF
TRBV19	TRBJ1-1	CASTVPWGTEAFF
TRBV27	TRBJ2-7	CASRTTGFSSYEQYF
TRBV2	TRBJ2-1	CASSEGKGMRFF
TRBV24-1	TRBJ2-2	CATRGFEGSTGELFF
TRBV2	TRBJ1-1	CASSLDRGLREEAFF
TRBV7-9	TRBJ2-2	CASRRGGAFTGELFF
TRBV2	TRBJ2-5	CASSEGGRRTQYF
TRBV5-1	TRBJ1-2	CASSRLGDSFNYGYTF
TRBV20-1	TRBJ2-7	CSASRALAGAYEQYF
TRBV2	TRBJ2-5	CASLKMAREETQYF
TRBV15	TRBJ1-5	CATSTTGYSNQPQHF
TRBV6-5	TRBJ1-1	CASSYSGGGTGTTEAFF
TRBV7-8	TRBJ2-7	CASSRPKEREVSYEQYF
TRBV12-3/TRBV12-4	TRBJ1-1	CASGISTNEAFF
TRBV7-9	TRBJ2-2	CASSLARIENRGTGELFF
TRBV7-9	TRBJ1-1	CASSPSRGQGNTEAFF
TRBV12-3/TRBV12-4	TRBJ2-5	CASSHTLDREETQYF
TRBV7-8	TRBJ2-5	CASSFIGTTQGETQYF
TRBV11-2	TRBJ2-5	CASSSGSTGWEETQYF
TRBV7-3	TRBJ1-6	CASSLRDKSPLHF
TRBV7-9	TRBJ2-7	CASSPDSLSSARQYF
TRBV19	TRBJ2-5	CASSTTSGGLETQYF
TRBV20-1	TRBJ1-2	CSARGGENRFYGYTF
TRBV9	TRBJ1-4	CASSGSRDGGTNEKLFF
TRBV29-1	TRBJ1-1	CSATEDTDEAFF
TRBV7-3	TRBJ2-3	CASSRDRQDTQYF
TRBV7-6	TRBJ2-2	CASSFNDGELFF
TRBV9	TRBJ2-7	CASSGLTATGELYF
TRBV15	TRBJ2-5	CATSSDRQETQYF
TRBV10-3	TRBJ2-7	CAISPGSYEQYF
TRBV4-1	TRBJ1-6	CASGERSPLHF
TRBV7-9	TRBJ1-6	CASSHEAFGNSPLHF
TRBV7-6	TRBJ2-7	CATSGVSGTGAYEQYF
TRBV14	TRBJ2-7	CASSRRDSAGEQYF
TRBV20-1	TRBJ2-5	CSANPGTSGGETQYF